Below, 32 T cell receptor beta chains from the same sample are listed, as sequenced in a study of patients and donors after allogeneic stem cell transplantation. TCRdb processed the RT-PCR reads anew with MiXCR; each CDR3 protein has one entry. Of approximately 150,000 distinct CDR3 sequences in the sample, approximately 25% were seen once. The specimen was blood, either unsorted or a sorted T cell fraction (not recorded which). The receptors stem from a human donor who was either an allogeneic HSCT recipient or a stem cell or donor lymphocyte infusion donor (not recorded which). It is not recorded whose cells these are; they may come from a transplant donor.

The V gene is TRBV20-1, the J gene TRBJ2-1, with 7 bases fitting TRBD2. Looked up from germline, CDR1 is DFQATT and CDR2 is SNEGSKA (reference sequence). The CDR3 is made up of 14 amino acids. The J segment lost 1 base and the V segment lost 0 bases, leaving 0 bases of the junction unmatched. DNA for the CDR3: TGCAGTGCTAGAGAACTAGCGTCCTACAATGAGCAGTTCTTC. It encodes CSARELASYNEQFF.

This clonotype was counted a few times. The genes are TRBV20-1 and TRBJ2-1, with 9 bases lining up with TRBD2. Germline assignment: CDR1 DFQATT and CDR2 SNEGSKA (reference sequence). V was clipped by 0 bases and J by 8 bases; unmatched bases: 14. The CDR3 is 17 amino acids. The CDR3 nucleotides are TGCAGTGCTAGAGATCTTACTTGGCGGGGGGGCATGTATGAGCAGTTCTTC. This sequence encodes CSARDLTWRGGMYEQFF.

V is TRBV12-3 or TRBV12-4 and J is TRBJ2-3; either TRBD1 or TRBD2 may supply D (5 bases each). The V end was cut by 6 bases, the J end by 4 bases, with 11 bases between. This CDR3 has 13 amino acids. CDR3 nucleotide sequence: TGTGCCAGCAGGCTTACGGGACCAGATACGCAGTATTTT. This sequence encodes CASRLTGPDTQYF.

This clonotype was seen a few times. The chain recombines TRBV6-5 with TRBJ2-3; TRBD1 agrees at 10 bases. Germline CDR1 MNHEY, CDR2 SVGAGI. V trimming: 5 bases; J trimming: 4 bases; junction bases outside the gene matches: 6. CDR3 length: 15 residues. The CDR3 DNA reads TGTGCCAGCAGTGTTCGGGACAGGGGACCAGATACGCAGTATTTT. It codes for CASSVRDRGPDTQYF.

The V call is TRBV5-5, the J call TRBJ2-1; no firm D call. CDR3 length: 13 residues. Looked up from germline, CDR1 is SGHKS and CDR2 is YYEKEE (reference sequence). The ends were cut back, 3 bases at V and 14 bases at J, with 18 bases in the middle. The CDR3 sequence is CASSSVTQNREFF. As DNA, the CDR3 is TGTGCCAGCAGCTCCGTAACCCAAAATAGGGAGTTCTTC.

This chain links TRBV7-2 with TRBJ1-4; 7 bases are shared with TRBD1. V shed 1 base and J 0 bases; nucleotides not matched to a gene: 2. CDR1 SGHTA and CDR2 FQGNSA come from the germline V gene. The CDR3 is made up of 16 amino acids. The CDR3 nucleotides are TGTGCCAGCAGCTTAGAGGGGGCAGCAACTAATGAAAAACTGTTTTTT. Protein product: CASSLEGAATNEKLFF.

The gene calls are TRBV12-3 or TRBV12-4 and TRBJ2-1; 11 nucleotides line up with TRBD2. The J segment lost 3 bases and the V segment lost 6 bases, leaving 10 bases of the junction unmatched. This CDR3 is 17 amino acids long. CDR3 amino acids: CASSPRLAGYGYNEQFF. CDR3 sequence (DNA): TGTGCCAGCAGCCCGAGACTAGCGGGATATGGCTACAATGAGCAGTTCTTC.

J is TRBJ1-1 and V is TRBV4-1; D is unclear. The V gene's germline CDR1 is MGHRA and CDR2 YSYEKL. This CDR3 has 15 residues. V was trimmed by 0 bases and J by 3 bases, leaving 11 bases between them. CDR3 coding DNA: TGCGCCAGCAGCCAAGAGGATAGGGTGGACACTGAAGCTTTCTTT. It translates to CASSQEDRVDTEAFF.

In this sample, this clonotype turned up a few times. The rearrangement links TRBV6-1 to TRBJ1-5; no definite D call. Trimming shortened V by 7 bases and J by 0 bases, and 7 bases separated the two germline ends. This CDR3 region has 13 residues. The V gene's germline CDR1 is MNHNS and CDR2 SASEGT. The CDR3 is CASTSNSNQPQHF. For the CDR3, the DNA is TGTGCCAGCACCAGTAATAGCAATCAGCCCCAGCATTTT.

V usage is TRBV7-9 and J usage is TRBJ2-3, with D maybe TRBD1 (6 bases). The CDR3 is 14 residues long. The germline V gene has CDR1 SEHNR and CDR2 FQNEAQ (reference sequence). With 3 bases removed from V and 4 bases from J, the gap between germline ends came to 11 bases. DNA for the CDR3: TGTGCCAGCAGCTTTCAGGGGCGTGCAGATACGCAGTATTTT. This translates into CASSFQGRADTQYF.

The sample holds many counts of this clonotype. The chain employs TRBV7-9 and TRBJ1-5; D gene uncertain. With 3 bases removed from V and 4 bases from J, the gap between germline ends came to 10 bases. CDR3 length equals 14 residues. Germline V CDR1 and CDR2: SEHNR, FQNEAQ (reference sequence). CDR3 protein: CASSFSGLNQPQHF. The CDR3 DNA sequence: TGTGCCAGCAGCTTCTCCGGCTTGAATCAGCCCCAGCATTTT.

The gene calls are TRBV4-3 and TRBJ2-3, with 11 bases lining up with TRBD2. V shed 3 bases, J shed 1 base, and the junction held 6 bases outside the gene matches. Germline V gene lookup returns CDR1 LGHNA and CDR2 YSLEER. CDR3 size: 17 residues. CDR3 sequence: CASSQSPLAGGTDTQYF. The DNA of the CDR3 is TGCGCCAGCAGCCAGTCACCACTAGCGGGGGGCACAGATACGCAGTATTTT.

The V call is TRBV5-1, the J call TRBJ2-1; D is ambiguous. CDR1 and CDR2 (germline): SGHRS, YFSETQ. The CDR3 runs 13 residues. With 4 bases removed from V and 10 bases from J, the gap between germline ends came to 15 bases. The CDR3 reads CASSPLGTVEQFF. In DNA form, the CDR3 reads TGCGCCAGCAGCCCCCTAGGAACCGTAGAGCAGTTCTTC.

This clonotype occurred a few times. This rearrangement joins TRBV6-6 to TRBJ2-1; D not resolved. Germline CDR1 MNHNY, CDR2 SVGAGI (reference sequence). The CDR3 spans 16 residues. Trimming took 0 bases from V and 7 from J, leaving 16 bases between them. The CDR3 nucleotides read TGTGCCAGCAGTTACTCGAGTCTGCGTAGACCTAATGAGCAGTTCTTC. Its protein is CASSYSSLRRPNEQFF.

This clonotype was picked up a small number of times. This rearrangement joins TRBV12-3 or TRBV12-4 to TRBJ1-2, with a tentative D call TRBD1 (5 bases). Trimming stripped 6 bases from V and 5 bases from J, with 19 bases between. The CDR3 has 15 amino acids. The CDR3: CASSSPDKTTYGYTF. The CDR3 bases are TGTGCCAGCAGCTCTCCGGACAAGACCACTTATGGCTACACCTTC.

CDR3 sequence: CSASRDTGNTIYF. In DNA form, the CDR3 reads TGCAGTGCTAGTCGGGACACTGGAAACACCATATATTTT. This rearrangement joins TRBV20-1 to TRBJ1-3; possibly TRBD1 for D (6 bases). The CDR3 is 13 residues long. Between the trimmed V and J ends, which lost 3 bases and 2 bases, there was a span of 8 bases. Germline lookup yields CDR1 DFQATT and CDR2 SNEGSKA (reference sequence).

This clonotype was recorded a few times. The gene calls are TRBV7-9 and TRBJ1-2; D is uncertain. CDR3 size: 16 residues. Germline loops: CDR1 SEHNR, CDR2 FQNEAQ (reference sequence). The ends were cut back, 2 bases at V and 1 base at J, with 14 bases in the middle. DNA for the CDR3: TGTGCCAGCAGCTTATTGATGCGAGGCAGTAACTATGGCTACACCTTC. Protein sequence: CASSLLMRGSNYGYTF.

The rearrangement links TRBV29-1 to TRBJ2-1, with TRBD2 as a possible D gene (5 bases). V lost 6 bases and J lost 8, with 17 bases in between. Germline CDR1 SQVTM, CDR2 ANQGSEA. CDR3 length equals 13 residues. In DNA form, the CDR3 reads TGCAGCGTAGAGCGTTTCCGGCGGGATGAGCAGTTCTTC. Protein sequence: CSVERFRRDEQFF.

This sequence joins TRBV4-2 and TRBJ2-3, with 9 bases identical to TRBD2. J gave up 2 bases and V 1 base, and 4 bases lay outside the gene matches. This CDR3 is built from 16 residues. Germline V gene lookup returns CDR1 LGHNA and CDR2 YNFKEQ. CDR3 DNA sequence: TGTGCCAGCAGCCAAGGGCTAGCGGGGTTCACAGATACGCAGTATTTT. It translates to CASSQGLAGFTDTQYF.

A note on this clonotype: A much bigger clone sits one base away, suggesting this may be a read error. V gene TRBV12-3 or TRBV12-4 combines with J gene TRBJ1-1; D is unresolved. CDR3 length equals 14 residues. CDR3 sequence: CAGSLVSLWGGAFF. Written as DNA, the CDR3 is TGTGCCGGCAGTTTAGTCTCCCTGTGGGGAGGAGCTTTCTTT.

There are a few counts of this clonotype. The V gene is TRBV12-5, the J gene TRBJ2-1, with TRBD1 matching 10 bases. Germline V gene sequence: CDR1 LGHNT, CDR2 FRNRAP. The CDR3 spans 18 residues. Trimming at V came to 2 bases and at J to 2 bases, leaving 9 bases not matched to a gene. The CDR3 loop is CASGLRSGTGVAYNEQFF. CDR3 nucleotides: TGTGCTAGTGGTTTGCGCTCCGGGACAGGGGTCGCCTACAATGAGCAGTTCTTC.

In this sample, this clonotype turned up a few times. V gene TRBV15 combines with J gene TRBJ1-1, with a weak D call TRBD1 (5 bases). Germline assignment: CDR1 LNHNV and CDR2 YYDKDF (reference sequence). Trimming shortened V by 0 bases and J by 0 bases, and 11 bases separated the two germline ends. This CDR3 region has 16 residues. The DNA for the CDR3 is TGTGCCACCAGCAGAGAGGGCAGGGCAATGAACACTGAAGCTTTCTTT. It encodes CATSREGRAMNTEAFF.

The chain couples TRBV20-1 to TRBJ2-7; 14 bases are shared with TRBD2. The CDR3 is 13 amino acids. J gave up 3 bases and V 6 bases, and 1 base lay outside the gene matches. Germline loops: CDR1 DFQATT, CDR2 SNEGSKA (reference sequence). The CDR3 bases are TGCAGTGCGGGACTAGCGGGAGACTACGAGCAGTACTTC. Residues: CSAGLAGDYEQYF.

This chain connects TRBV4-1 to TRBJ2-7; D gene unclear. Trimming stripped 7 bases from V and 4 bases from J, with 8 bases between. The CDR3 length is 11 residues. The V gene's germline CDR1 is MGHRA and CDR2 YSYEKL. CDR3 sequence: CASNRNYEQYF. The DNA of the CDR3 is TGCGCCAGCAACCGGAATTACGAGCAGTACTTC.

Written as DNA, the CDR3 is TGCAGTGCTAGAGCAAGGAGCTCCTACGAGCAGTACTTC. Protein sequence: CSARARSSYEQYF. The gene calls are TRBV20-1 and TRBJ2-7; D remains unclear. Germline V lookup: CDR1 DFQATT, CDR2 SNEGSKA (reference sequence). The CDR3 contains 13 residues. The V end was cut by 1 base, the J end by 0 bases, with 7 bases between.

The genes are TRBV7-2 and TRBJ1-4; D ambiguous. The ends were cut back, 4 bases at V and 11 bases at J, with 14 bases in the middle. The CDR3 has 13 amino acids. The V gene's germline CDR1 is SGHTA and CDR2 FQGNSA. CDR3 loop: CASSSTQAWKLFF. CDR3 DNA sequence: TGTGCCAGCAGCTCTACTCAGGCCTGGAAACTGTTTTTT.

The chain couples TRBV7-6 to TRBJ2-1, with 8 nucleotides matching TRBD2. Germline CDR1 is SGHVS and CDR2 is FNYEAQ. This CDR3 is built from 17 residues. Trimming took 5 bases from V and 5 from J; bases not matched to a gene: 14. This CDR3 is CASSHLFGGAPHNEQFF. The CDR3 coding sequence is TGTGCCAGCAGCCACCTTTTCGGGGGGGCACCGCACAATGAGCAGTTCTTC.

This clonotype was recorded a few times. The rearrangement uses TRBV7-7 and TRBJ2-7; D uncertain. V lost 5 bases and J 0 bases, leaving 14 bases between the germline ends. This CDR3 is built from 15 residues. Germline assignment: CDR1 SSHAT and CDR2 FNYEAQ (reference sequence). CDR3 nucleotides: TGTGCCAGCAGCCCTGGTTGGTTCCCCTCCTACGAGCAGTACTTC. Its translation is CASSPGWFPSYEQYF.

In this sample, this clonotype turned up a few times. The chain couples TRBV15 to TRBJ1-2; D not certain. This CDR3 contains 14 residues. Trimming left V 8 bases short and J 3 bases short, with 16 bases between. CDR1 and CDR2 (germline): LNHNV, YYDKDF (reference sequence). The CDR3 DNA reads as TGTGCCACCCGTTTGGCGGGGTTTCACTATGGCTACACCTTC. This translates into CATRLAGFHYGYTF.

The table lists this clonotype with a few counts. This rearrangement joins TRBV14 to TRBJ1-4; perhaps TRBD1 as D (6 bases). The V gene's germline CDR1 is SGHDN and CDR2 FVKESK. This CDR3 has 15 residues. The V and J ends lost 3 bases and 6 bases respectively, with 14 bases between them. The CDR3 DNA reads TGTGCCAGCAGCCAGCAGCCCGGGACATATGAAAAACTGTTTTTT. It is translated as CASSQQPGTYEKLFF. Drawing the rest from reference TRBV14 and TRBJ1-4, the complete variable domain is EAGVTQFPSHSVIEKGQTVTLRCDPISGHDNLYWYRRVMGKEIKFLLHFVKESKQDESGMPNNRFLAERTGGTYSTLKVQPAELEDSGVYFCASSQQPGTYEKLFFGSGTQLSVL.

The chain uses TRBV5-1 and TRBJ2-2; the D gene is possibly TRBD2 (6 bases). The germline V and J ends were trimmed by 2 bases and 6 bases, with 11 bases remaining between them. The CDR3 length is 14 residues. Germline CDR1 is SGHRS and CDR2 is YFSETQ. The CDR3 protein is CASSFLAGPGELFF. CDR3 DNA sequence: TGCGCCAGCAGCTTTCTGGCGGGACCCGGGGAGCTGTTTTTT.

The table lists this clonotype with a few counts. This chain connects TRBV2 to TRBJ2-5; D might be TRBD1 (6 bases). Germline V gene lookup returns CDR1 SNHLY and CDR2 FYNNEI. The V and J ends lost 2 bases and 2 bases respectively, with 12 bases between them. This CDR3 comprises 15 residues. For the CDR3, the DNA is TGTGCCAGCAGTGAATTGGGGGCGAGTCAAGAGACCCAGTACTTC. Protein: CASSELGASQETQYF.